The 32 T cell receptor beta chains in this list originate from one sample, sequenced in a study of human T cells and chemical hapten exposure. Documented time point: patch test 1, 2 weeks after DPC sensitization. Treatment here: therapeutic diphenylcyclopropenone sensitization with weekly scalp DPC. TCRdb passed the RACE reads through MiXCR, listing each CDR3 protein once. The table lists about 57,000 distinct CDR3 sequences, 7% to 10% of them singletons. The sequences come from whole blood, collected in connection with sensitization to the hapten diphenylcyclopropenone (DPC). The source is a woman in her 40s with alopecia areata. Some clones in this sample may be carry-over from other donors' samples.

The CDR3 DNA reads TGTGCCAGCAGTTTAGCGCCGACTTCATGGGGTTACACAGATACGCAGTATTTT. This encodes CASSLAPTSWGYTDTQYF. This rearrangement joins TRBV12-3 or TRBV12-4 to TRBJ2-3; no clear D gene. The CDR3 sequence is 18 residues long. V lost 0 bases and J 2 bases, leaving 18 bases between the germline ends.

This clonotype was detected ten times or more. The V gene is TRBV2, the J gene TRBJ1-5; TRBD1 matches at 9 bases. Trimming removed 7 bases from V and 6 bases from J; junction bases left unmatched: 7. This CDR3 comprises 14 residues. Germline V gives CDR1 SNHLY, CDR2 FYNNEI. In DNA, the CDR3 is TGTGCCAGCAATTTGGACAGGGGCGGTCAGCCCCAGCATTTT. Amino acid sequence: CASNLDRGGQPQHF.

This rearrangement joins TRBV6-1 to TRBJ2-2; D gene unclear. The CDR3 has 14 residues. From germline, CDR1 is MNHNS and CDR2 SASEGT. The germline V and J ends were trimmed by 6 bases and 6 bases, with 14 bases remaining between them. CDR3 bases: TGTGCCAGCAGCGATGGCCCCTGGGCCGGGGAGCTGTTTTTT. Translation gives CASSDGPWAGELFF.

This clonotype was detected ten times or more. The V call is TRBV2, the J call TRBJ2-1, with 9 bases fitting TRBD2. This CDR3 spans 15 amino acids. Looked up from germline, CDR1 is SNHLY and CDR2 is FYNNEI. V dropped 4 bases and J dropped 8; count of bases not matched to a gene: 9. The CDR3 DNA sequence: TGTGCCAGCAGTGCCTTTGGCGGGGGGGCCGATGAGCAGTTCTTC. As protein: CASSAFGGGADEQFF.

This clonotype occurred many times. Written as DNA, the CDR3 is TGTGCCAGCAGAAGGGACTTTCAAGAGACCCAGTACTTC. It encodes CASRRDFQETQYF. The chain uses TRBV5-4 and TRBJ2-5, with a tentative D call TRBD2 (6 bases). Germline V gives CDR1 SGHNT, CDR2 YYREEE (reference sequence). The CDR3 length is 13 residues. The germline V and J ends were trimmed by 5 bases and 2 bases, with 10 bases remaining between them.

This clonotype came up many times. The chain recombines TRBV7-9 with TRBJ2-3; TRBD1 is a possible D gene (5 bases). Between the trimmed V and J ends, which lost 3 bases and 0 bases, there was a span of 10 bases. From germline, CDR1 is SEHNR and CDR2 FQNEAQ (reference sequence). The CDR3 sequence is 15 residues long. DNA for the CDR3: TGTGCCAGCAGCTTTACGGCAGGGAGCACAGATACGCAGTATTTT. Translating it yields CASSFTAGSTDTQYF.

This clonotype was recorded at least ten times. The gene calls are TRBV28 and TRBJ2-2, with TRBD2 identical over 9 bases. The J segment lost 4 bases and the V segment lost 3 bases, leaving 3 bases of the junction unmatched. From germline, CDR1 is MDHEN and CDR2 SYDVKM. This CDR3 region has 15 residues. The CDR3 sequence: CASSFTTSGTGELFF. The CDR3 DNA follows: TGTGCCAGCAGTTTTACGACTAGCGGCACCGGGGAGCTGTTTTTT.

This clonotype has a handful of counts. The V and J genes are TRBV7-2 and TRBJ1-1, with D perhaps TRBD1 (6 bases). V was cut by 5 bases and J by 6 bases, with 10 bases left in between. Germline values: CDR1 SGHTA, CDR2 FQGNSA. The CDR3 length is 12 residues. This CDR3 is CASSPQGSEAFF. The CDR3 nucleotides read TGTGCCAGCAGCCCACAGGGATCTGAAGCTTTCTTT.

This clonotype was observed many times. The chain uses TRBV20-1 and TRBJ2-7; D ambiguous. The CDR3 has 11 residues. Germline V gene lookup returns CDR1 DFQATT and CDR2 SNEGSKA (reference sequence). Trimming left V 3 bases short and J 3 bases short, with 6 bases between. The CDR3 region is CSARSNYEQYF. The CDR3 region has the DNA TGCAGTGCTAGGTCCAACTACGAGCAGTACTTC.

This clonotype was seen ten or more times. As DNA, the CDR3 is TGTGCCAGCAGCCTAGATGGACAGACCAGGAGACACACAGATACGCAGTATTTT. Translating it yields CASSLDGQTRRHTDTQYF. The V call is TRBV7-6, the J call TRBJ2-3; a possible D gene is TRBD1 (6 bases). Trimming took off 5 bases at V and 2 bases at J, with 23 bases between the two ends. CDR3 length: 18 residues. Germline lookup yields CDR1 SGHVS and CDR2 FNYEAQ.

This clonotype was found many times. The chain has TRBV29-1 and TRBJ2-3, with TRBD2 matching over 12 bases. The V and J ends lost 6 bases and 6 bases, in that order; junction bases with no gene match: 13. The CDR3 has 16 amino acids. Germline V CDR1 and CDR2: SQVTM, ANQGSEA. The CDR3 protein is CSVATGLAGPGDTQYF. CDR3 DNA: TGCAGCGTCGCAACGGGACTAGCGGGCCCTGGCGATACGCAGTATTTT.

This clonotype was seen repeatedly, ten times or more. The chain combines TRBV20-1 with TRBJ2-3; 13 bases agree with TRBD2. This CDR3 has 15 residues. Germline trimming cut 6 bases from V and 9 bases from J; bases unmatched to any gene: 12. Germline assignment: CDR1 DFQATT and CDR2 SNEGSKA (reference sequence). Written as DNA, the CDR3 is TGCAGTGCCATCCCGACTAGCGGGGGGCCTCCAACGCAGTATTTT. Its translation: CSAIPTSGGPPTQYF.

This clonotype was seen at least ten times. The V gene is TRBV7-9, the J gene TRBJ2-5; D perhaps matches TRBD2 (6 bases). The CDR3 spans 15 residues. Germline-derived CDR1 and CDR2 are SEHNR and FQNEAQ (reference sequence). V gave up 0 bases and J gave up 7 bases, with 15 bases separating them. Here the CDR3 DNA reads TGTGCCAGCAGCTTAGCGGGGGGACCCCACCCGACCCAGTACTTC. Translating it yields CASSLAGGPHPTQYF.

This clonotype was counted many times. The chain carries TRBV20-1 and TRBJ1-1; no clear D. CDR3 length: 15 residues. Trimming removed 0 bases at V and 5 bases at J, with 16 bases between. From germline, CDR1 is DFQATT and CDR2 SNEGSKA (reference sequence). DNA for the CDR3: TGCAGTGCTAGAGATGGGTTAGGTTTGACGACTGAAGCTTTCTTT. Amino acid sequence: CSARDGLGLTTEAFF.

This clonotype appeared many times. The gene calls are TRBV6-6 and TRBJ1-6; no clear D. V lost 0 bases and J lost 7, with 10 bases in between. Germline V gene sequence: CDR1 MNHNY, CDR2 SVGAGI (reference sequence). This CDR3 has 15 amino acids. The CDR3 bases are TGTGCCAGCAGTTACTCAGGGCAGGAAAATTCACCCCTCCACTTT. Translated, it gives CASSYSGQENSPLHF.

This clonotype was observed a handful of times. The CDR3 loop is CASSEWGVWADTQYF. The CDR3 nucleotides are TGTGCCAGCAGTGAATGGGGGGTTTGGGCAGATACGCAGTATTTT. The V call is TRBV6-1, the J call TRBJ2-3; possibly TRBD2 for D (6 bases). Germline V CDR1 and CDR2: MNHNS, SASEGT. V lost 2 bases and J 4 bases, leaving 13 bases between the germline ends. The length of the CDR3 is 15 residues.

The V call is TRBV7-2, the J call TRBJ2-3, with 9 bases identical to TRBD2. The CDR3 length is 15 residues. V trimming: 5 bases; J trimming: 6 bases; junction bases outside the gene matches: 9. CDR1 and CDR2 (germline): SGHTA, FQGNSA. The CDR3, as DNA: TGTGCCAGCAGCCCCCCGGGACTAGCAAAGGATACGCAGTATTTT. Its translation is CASSPPGLAKDTQYF.

The CDR3 region is CASSKVQSEQYF. CDR3 bases: TGTGCCAGCAGTAAGGTCCAATCAGAGCAGTACTTC. The chain couples TRBV6-6 to TRBJ2-7, with D unclear. Trimming stripped 5 bases from V and 7 bases from J, with 12 bases between. The CDR3 contains 12 residues. Germline CDR1 and CDR2: MNHNY and SVGAGI (reference sequence).

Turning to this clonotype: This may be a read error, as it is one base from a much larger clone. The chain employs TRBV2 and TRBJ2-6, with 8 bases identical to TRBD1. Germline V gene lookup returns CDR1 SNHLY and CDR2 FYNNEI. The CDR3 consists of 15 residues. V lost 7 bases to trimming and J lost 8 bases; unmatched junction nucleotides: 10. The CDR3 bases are TGTGCCAGCATGGAGGACAGGGCCCAAACCAACGTCCTGACTTTC. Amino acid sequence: CASMEDRAQTNVLTF.

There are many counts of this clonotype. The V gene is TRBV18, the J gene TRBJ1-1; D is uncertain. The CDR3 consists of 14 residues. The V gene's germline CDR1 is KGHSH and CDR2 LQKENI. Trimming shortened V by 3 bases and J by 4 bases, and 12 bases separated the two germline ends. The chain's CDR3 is CASSPRELGTEAFF. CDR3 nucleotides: TGTGCCAGCTCACCTAGGGAGTTGGGCACTGAAGCTTTCTTT.

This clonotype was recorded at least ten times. CDR3 residues: CASSPWTSGGASTDTQYF. The CDR3 region has the DNA TGCGCCAGCAGCCCTTGGACTAGCGGGGGGGCCTCGACAGATACGCAGTATTTT. This chain links TRBV5-1 with TRBJ2-3; TRBD2 aligns across 15 bases. V trimming: 4 bases; J trimming: 3 bases; junction bases outside the gene matches: 9. Germline V gene data show CDR1 as SGHRS and CDR2 as YFSETQ. This CDR3 region has 18 residues.

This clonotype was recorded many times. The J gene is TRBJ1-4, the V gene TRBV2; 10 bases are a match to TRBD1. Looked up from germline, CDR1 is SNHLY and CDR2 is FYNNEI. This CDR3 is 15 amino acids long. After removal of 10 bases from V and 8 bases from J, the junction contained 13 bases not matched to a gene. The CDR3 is CATSRDRGRGEKLFF. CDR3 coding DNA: TGTGCCACGTCCCGGGACAGGGGCAGAGGCGAAAAACTGTTTTTT.

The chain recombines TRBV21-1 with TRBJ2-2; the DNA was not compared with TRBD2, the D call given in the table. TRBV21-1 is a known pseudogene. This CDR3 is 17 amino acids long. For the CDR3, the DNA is TGTGCCAGCAGCAAAGACGAGACTAGTATGGCCGCCGGGGAGCTGTTTTTT. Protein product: CASSKDETSMAAGELFF.

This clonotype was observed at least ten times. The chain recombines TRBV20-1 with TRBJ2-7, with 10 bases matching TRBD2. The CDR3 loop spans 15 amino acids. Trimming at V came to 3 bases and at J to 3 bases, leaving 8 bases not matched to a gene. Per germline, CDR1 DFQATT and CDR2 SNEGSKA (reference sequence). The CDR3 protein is CSARVSGGLRYEQYF. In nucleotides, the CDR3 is TGCAGTGCTAGGGTTAGCGGGGGGCTACGCTACGAGCAGTACTTC.

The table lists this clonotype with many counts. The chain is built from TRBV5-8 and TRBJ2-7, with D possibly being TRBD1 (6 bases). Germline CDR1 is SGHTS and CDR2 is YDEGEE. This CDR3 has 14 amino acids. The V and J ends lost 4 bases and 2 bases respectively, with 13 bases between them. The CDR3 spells CASSPQDSPYEQYF. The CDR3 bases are TGTGCCAGCAGCCCCCAGGACAGTCCCTACGAGCAGTACTTC. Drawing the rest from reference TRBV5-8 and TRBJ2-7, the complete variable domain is EAGVTQSPTHLIKTRGQQATLRCSPISGHTSVYWYQQALGLGLQFLLWYDEGEERNRGNFPPRFSGRQFPNYSSELNVNALELEDSALYLCASSPQDSPYEQYFGPGTRLTVT.

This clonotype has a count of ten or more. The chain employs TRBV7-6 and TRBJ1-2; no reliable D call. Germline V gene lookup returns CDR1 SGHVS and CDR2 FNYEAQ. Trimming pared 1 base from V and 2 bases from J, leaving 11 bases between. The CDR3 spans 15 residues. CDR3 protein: CASSLGAETNYGYTF. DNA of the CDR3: TGTGCCAGCAGCTTAGGGGCCGAAACCAACTATGGCTACACCTTC.

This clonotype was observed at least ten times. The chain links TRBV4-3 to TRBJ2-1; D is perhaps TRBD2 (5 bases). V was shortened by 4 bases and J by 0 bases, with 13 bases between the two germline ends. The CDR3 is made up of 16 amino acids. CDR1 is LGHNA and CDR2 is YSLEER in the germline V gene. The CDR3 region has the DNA TGCGCCAGCAGCCCAGAGTCGGGGAGCTCCTACAATGAGCAGTTCTTC. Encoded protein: CASSPESGSSYNEQFF.

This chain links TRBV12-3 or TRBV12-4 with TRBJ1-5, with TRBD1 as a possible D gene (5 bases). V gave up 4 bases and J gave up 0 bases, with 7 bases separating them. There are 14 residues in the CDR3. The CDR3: CASSSQGSNQPQHF. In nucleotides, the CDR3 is TGTGCCAGCAGTTCTCAGGGTAGCAATCAGCCCCAGCATTTT.

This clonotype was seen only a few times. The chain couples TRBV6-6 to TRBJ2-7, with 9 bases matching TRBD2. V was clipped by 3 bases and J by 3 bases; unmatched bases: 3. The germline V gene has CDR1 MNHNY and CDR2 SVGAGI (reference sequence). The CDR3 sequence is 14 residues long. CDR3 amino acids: CASSYQAGGYEQYF. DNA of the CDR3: TGTGCCAGCAGTTATCAAGCGGGGGGCTACGAGCAGTACTTC.

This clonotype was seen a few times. The CDR3: CASSRQRVNTEAFF. CDR3 bases: TGTGCCAGCAGTCGACAGCGAGTGAACACTGAAGCTTTCTTT. This chain uses TRBV12-3 or TRBV12-4 with TRBJ1-1; weak D call: TRBD1 (5 bases). V lost 5 bases, J lost 0 bases, and 10 bases lay in between. CDR3 length equals 14 residues.

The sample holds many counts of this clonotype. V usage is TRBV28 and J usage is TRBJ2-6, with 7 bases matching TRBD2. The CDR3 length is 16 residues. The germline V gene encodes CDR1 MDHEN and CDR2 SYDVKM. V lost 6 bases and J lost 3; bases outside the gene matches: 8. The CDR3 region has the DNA TGTGCCAGCAGCCCCGGGGGGAGAGATGGGGCCAACGTCCTGACTTTC. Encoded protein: CASSPGGRDGANVLTF.

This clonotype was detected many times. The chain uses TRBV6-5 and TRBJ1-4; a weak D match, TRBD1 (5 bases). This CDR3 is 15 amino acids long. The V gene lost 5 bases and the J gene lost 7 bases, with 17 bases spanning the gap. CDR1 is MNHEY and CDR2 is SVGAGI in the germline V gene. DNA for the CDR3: TGTGCCAGCAGTACCTCCGGGGGTCGGCGTGAAAAACTGTTTTTT. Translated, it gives CASSTSGGRREKLFF.